This T cell receptor beta chain originates from a study of T cell clones after liver transplantation. Data came from immunoSEQ multiplex PCR; TCRdb stores just in-frame clones and leaves some out. The data show about 75,000 clones, with 84% seen just once and 2.1% held by the top ten. The sequenced sample was CD4+ T cells from blood, obtained 48 months after liver transplant. This clonotype was sampled from a human patient who received a liver transplant. The graft donor may have contributed some T cells.

The chain's CDR3 is CASSSASGGEDTQYF. DNA for the CDR3: TGTGCCAGCTCATCGGCTAGCGGGGGGGAAGATACGCAGTATTTT. The rearrangement links TRBV18 to TRBJ2-3, with 12 bases aligning to TRBD2. CDR3 size: 15 residues. Germline V gene sequence: CDR1 KGHSH, CDR2 LQKENI. The junction had 5 bases not matched to a gene; V was cut back by 5 bases and J by 5 bases.